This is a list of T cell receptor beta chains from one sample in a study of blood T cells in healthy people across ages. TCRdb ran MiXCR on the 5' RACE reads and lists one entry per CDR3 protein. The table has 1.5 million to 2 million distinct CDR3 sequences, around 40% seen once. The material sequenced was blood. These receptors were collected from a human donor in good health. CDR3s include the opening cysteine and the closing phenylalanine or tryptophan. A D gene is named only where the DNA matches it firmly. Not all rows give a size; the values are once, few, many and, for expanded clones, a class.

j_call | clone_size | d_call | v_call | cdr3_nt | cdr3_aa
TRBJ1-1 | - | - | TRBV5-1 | TGCGCCAGCAGCTTGGGGGGGTCGAGGGGGAACACTGAAGCTTTCTTT | CASSLGGSRGNTEAFF
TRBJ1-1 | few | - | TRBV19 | TGTGCCAGTAGTATCACAGTAAACACTGAAGCTTTCTTT | CASSITVNTEAFF
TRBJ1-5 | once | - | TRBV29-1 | TGCAGCGTTGATCAGGGAATGAATCAGCCCCGGCATTTT | CSVDQGMNQPRHF
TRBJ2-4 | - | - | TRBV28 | TGTGCCACCATCCCTGGGGGGTTTGAAACCAAAAACATTCAGTACTTC | CATIPGGFETKNIQYF
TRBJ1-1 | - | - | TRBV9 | TGTGCCAGCAGCGTAAGACAGGATGGTTTTTACTTCGCTGAAGCTTTCTTT | CASSVRQDGFYFAEAFF
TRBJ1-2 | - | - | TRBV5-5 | TGTGCCAGCAGCTTGGGGTTAAGTGGTGGCTACACCTTC | CASSLGLSGGYTF
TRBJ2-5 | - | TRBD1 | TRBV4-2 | TGTGCCAGCAGCCATTCGACAGGGTCCGGGGAGCAGTACTTC | CASSHSTGSGEQYF
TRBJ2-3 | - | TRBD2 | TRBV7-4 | TGTGCCAGCAGCTCCCTCCTTAGCGGGGGCCCCCGGGGTACGCAGTATTTT | CASSSLLSGGPRGTQYF
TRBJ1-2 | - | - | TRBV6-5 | TGTGCCACCACCCGTGGTCCCGGGGTCTATGGCTACACCTTC | CATTRGPGVYGYTF
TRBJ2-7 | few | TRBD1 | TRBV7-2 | TGTGCCAGCAGCCAGGGGACAGGGTTCTCCTACGAGCAGTACTTC | CASSQGTGFSYEQYF
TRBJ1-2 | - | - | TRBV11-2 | TGTGCCAGCAGCTCCCTGCGAATGGGGGGCACTAACTATGGCTACACCTTC | CASSSLRMGGTNYGYTF
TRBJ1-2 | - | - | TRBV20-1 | TGCAGTGCTAGGGACCGTAGGGGGGGTAACTATGGCTACACCTTC | CSARDRRGGNYGYTF
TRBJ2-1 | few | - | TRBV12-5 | TGTGCTAGTGGTTTGTTGCGTGAGCAGTTCTTC | CASGLLREQFF
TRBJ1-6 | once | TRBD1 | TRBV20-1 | TGCAGTGGGATTGGACAGGGCAGAAGTTCACCCCTCCACTTT | CSGIGQGRSSPLHF
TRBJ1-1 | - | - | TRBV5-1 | TGCGCCAGCAGCTTTTGGGGTCGGCAGCTGAACACTGAAGCTTTCTTT | CASSFWGRQLNTEAFF
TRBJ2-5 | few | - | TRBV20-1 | TGCAGTGCTAGAAACCAGGAAGAGACCCAGTACTTC | CSARNQEETQYF
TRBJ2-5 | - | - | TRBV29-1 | TGCAGCGCCGCGTCTCTAGCCGGTGAGACCCAGTACTTC | CSAASLAGETQYF
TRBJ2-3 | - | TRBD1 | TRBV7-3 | TGTGCCAGCAGCTTATCATCTGGGACAGCCATAAGGACAGATACGCAGTATTTT | CASSLSSGTAIRTDTQYF
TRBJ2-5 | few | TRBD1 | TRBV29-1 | TGCAGCGTGGGGTCCCCGACAGGGGTCGGAGAAGAGACCCAGTACTTC | CSVGSPTGVGEETQYF
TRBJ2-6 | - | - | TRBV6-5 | TGTGCCAGCAGTTACGCGGCTGGGGCCACCGTCCTGACTTTC | CASSYAAGATVLTF
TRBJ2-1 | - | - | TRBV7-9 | TGTGCCAGCGCGCTAGGGGTCAATGAGCAGTTCTTC | CASALGVNEQFF
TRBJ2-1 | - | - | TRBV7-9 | TGTGCCAGCGGCCGTTTTATCGAGGATGAGCAGTTCTTC | CASGRFIEDEQFF
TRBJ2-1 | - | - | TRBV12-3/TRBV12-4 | TGTGCCAGCAACTCCCGCTCCTACAATGAGCAGTTCTTC | CASNSRSYNEQFF
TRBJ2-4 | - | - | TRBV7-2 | TGTGCCAGCAGCTTGGCGGGGCTAGGCAAAAACATTCAGTACTTC | CASSLAGLGKNIQYF
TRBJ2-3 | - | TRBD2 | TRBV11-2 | TGTGCCAGCAGCTTAGTCGGCGGGGGGCCGGGAGATACGCAGTATTTT | CASSLVGGGPGDTQYF
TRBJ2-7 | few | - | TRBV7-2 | TGTGCCAGCAGCCTGGCTCACTACTACTCCTACGAGCAGTACTTC | CASSLAHYYSYEQYF
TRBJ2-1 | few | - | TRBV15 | TGTGCCACCAGCAACACCCGAAGCGGTGAGCAGTTCTTC | CATSNTRSGEQFF
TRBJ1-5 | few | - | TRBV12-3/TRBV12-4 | TGTGCCAGCAAAAGTGGGGATCAGCCCCAGCATTTT | CASKSGDQPQHF
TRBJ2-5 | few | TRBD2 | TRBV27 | TGTGCCAGCACCCGGACTAGCCAGGAGGTCGAGACCCAGTACTTC | CASTRTSQEVETQYF
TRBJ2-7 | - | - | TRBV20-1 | TGCAGTGCTAGACCTAAGAACCCTTACGAGCAGTACTTC | CSARPKNPYEQYF